The source of this T cell receptor (beta chain) is a study of blood T cell repertoires in COVID-19 (dated by TCRdb to about 2020). About the full investigation: Samples covering the acute and convalescent phases of COVID-19 were provided by collaborators in the United States, Italy and Spain. The prospective study material was composed of cDNA or gDNA derived from T cells, B-cell-depleted T cells, or PBMCs. Subjects who had been exposed to COVID-19, were actively infected with it, or had recovered from it provided the deeply sampled blood TCRbeta repertoires that made up the dataset. The repertoires were released in a freely available public database intended as a resource for research on the immune response to SARS-CoV-2. Samples came from the ongoing ImmuneRACE study (first 160 participants) plus 1,254 subjects from 6 global collaborators. The sample metadata nearly always contained a de-identified subject ID, COVID-19 status, age in years and sex. Where HLA class I and class II types were available, the types were taken from metadata supplied by the sample provider, not from assay-based typing.

Another Seattle source contributed samples from volunteer blood donors who had recovered from COVID-19. Whole blood was collected in K2EDTA tubes by collaborating institutions according to the institutions' own protocols. For TCRbeta analysis, collaborators shipped samples as frozen whole blood, isolated PBMCs, or DNA extracted from either of those sample types. From the cysteine through the phenylalanine, the CDR3 covers 15 amino acids. Only the CDR3 region is kept as DNA, spanning 45 bases read in frame from base 1. Ends trimmed: V by 2 bases, J by 11 bases; bases unmatched to a gene: 11. From the germline V gene, CDR1 is KGHSH and CDR2 is LQKENI. This clone was observed once. Its antigen target is currently unknown. No clone much larger than this one lies a single base away; base qualities are absent. TCRbeta CDR3 regions were amplified from genomic DNA by means of the immunoSEQ Assay, a bias-controlled multiplex PCR. The published analysis was carried out like this. The number of nucleated cells in each sample was estimated from the amplification of reference gene primers within the assay. Sequence reads were collapsed and filtered to measure the absolute abundance of every unique TCRbeta CDR3 rearrangement. For each sample, productive Simpson clonality was calculated as the square root of Simpson's diversity index over productive rearrangements. The immuneACCESS repertoire file appears here via TCRdb, limited to in-frame rearrangements. These files lack a portion of the clones; in checked studies, under half of the deficit traces to unresolved V genes, and the cause of the others is not known. The DNA gave D and trimming, while V, J and clone size come from that table. For this sample there are 200,000 or so clones; 85% appear just once. The ten largest make up 2.9% of the sample.

General study outcomes and caveats: The amount of clinical and demographic metadata varied by source and participant and was provided uncurated.

The material sequenced was peripheral blood. The chain was built from TRBV18 and TRBJ2-3, and TRBD2 matches 9 of the central bases. This TCR was sampled from a middle-aged man who had recovered from COVID-19. The CDR3 in this case is CASSPTGTSPTGQYF. At the DNA level, the sequence is TGTGCCAGCTCACCAACCGGGACTAGCCCAACGGGGCAGTATTTT.